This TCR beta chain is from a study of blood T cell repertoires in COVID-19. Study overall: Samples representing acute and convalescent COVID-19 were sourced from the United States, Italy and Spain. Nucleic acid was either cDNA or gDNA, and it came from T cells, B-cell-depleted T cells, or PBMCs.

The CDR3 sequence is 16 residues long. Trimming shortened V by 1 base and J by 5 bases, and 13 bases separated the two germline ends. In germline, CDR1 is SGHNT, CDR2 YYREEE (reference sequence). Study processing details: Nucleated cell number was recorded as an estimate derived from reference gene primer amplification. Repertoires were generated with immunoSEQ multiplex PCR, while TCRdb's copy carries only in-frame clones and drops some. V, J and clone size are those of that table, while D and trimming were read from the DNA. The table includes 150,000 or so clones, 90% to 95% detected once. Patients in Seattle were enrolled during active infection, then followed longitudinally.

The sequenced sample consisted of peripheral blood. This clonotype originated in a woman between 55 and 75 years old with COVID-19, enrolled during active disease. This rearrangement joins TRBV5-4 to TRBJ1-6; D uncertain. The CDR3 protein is CASSLSRGQNNSPLHF. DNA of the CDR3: TGTGCCAGCAGCTTGAGTCGTGGGCAGAATAATTCACCCCTCCACTTT.